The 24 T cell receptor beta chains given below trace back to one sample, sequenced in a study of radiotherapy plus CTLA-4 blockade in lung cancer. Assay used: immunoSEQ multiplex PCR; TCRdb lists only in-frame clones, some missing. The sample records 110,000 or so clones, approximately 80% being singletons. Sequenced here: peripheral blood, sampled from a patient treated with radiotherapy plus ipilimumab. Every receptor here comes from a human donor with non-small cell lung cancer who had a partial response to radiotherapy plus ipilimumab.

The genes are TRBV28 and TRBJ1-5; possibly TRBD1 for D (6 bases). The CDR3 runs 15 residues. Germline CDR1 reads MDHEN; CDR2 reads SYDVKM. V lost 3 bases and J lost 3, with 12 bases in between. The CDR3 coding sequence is TGTGCCAGCAGTTTTACAGGGACGTACAATCAGCCCCAGCATTTT. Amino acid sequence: CASSFTGTYNQPQHF.

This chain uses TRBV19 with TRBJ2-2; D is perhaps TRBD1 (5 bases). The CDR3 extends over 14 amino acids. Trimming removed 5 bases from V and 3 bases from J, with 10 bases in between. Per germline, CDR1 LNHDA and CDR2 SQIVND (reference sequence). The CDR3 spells CASSGLGDTGELFF. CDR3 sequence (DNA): TGTGCCAGTAGTGGCCTAGGGGACACCGGGGAGCTGTTTTTT.

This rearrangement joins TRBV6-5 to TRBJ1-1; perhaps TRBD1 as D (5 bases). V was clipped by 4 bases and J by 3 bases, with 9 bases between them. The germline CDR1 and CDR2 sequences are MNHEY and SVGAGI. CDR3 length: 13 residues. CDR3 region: CASSLSGYTEAFF. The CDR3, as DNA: TGTGCCAGCAGTTTATCAGGGTACACTGAAGCTTTCTTT.

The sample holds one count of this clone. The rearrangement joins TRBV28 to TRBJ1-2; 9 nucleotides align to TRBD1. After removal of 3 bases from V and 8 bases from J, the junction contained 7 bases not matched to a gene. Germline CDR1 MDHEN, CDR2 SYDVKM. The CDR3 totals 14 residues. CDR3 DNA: TGTGCCAGCAGTTTTCCCGACAGGGGGTACGGCTACACCTTC. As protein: CASSFPDRGYGYTF.

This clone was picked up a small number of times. The CDR3, as DNA: TGTGCCAGCAGCTTTCAACAGGGAGGGGGCTACACCTTC. Protein: CASSFQQGGGYTF. The gene calls are TRBV7-8 and TRBJ1-2; tentatively, D is TRBD1 (6 bases). The CDR3 has 13 amino acids. CDR1 and CDR2 from the germline V gene are SGHVS and FQNEAQ. The V gene lost 3 bases and the J gene lost 8 bases, with 13 bases spanning the gap. Full variable domain (outside the CDR3, taken from reference TRBV7-8 and TRBJ1-2): GAGVSQSPRYKVAKRGQDVALRCDPISGHVSLFWYQQALGQGPEFLTYFQNEAQLDKSGLPSDRFFAERPEGSVSTLKIQRTQQEDSAVYLCASSFQQGGGYTFGSGTRLTVV.

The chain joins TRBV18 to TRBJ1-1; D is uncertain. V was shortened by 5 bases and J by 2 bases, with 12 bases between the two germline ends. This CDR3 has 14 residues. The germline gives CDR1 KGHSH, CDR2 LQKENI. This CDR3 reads CASSATQDNTEAFF. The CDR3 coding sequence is TGTGCCAGCTCAGCCACTCAAGATAACACTGAAGCTTTCTTT.

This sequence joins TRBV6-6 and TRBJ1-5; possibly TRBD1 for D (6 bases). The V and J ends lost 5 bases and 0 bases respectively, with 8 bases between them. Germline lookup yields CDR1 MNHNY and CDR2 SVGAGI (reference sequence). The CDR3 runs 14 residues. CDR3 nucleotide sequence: TGTGCCAGCAGTGGACAGTATAGCAATCAGCCCCAGCATTTT. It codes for CASSGQYSNQPQHF.

The CDR3 reads CSVASSGTNNEQFF. CDR3 coding DNA: TGCAGCGTTGCCTCTAGCGGGACCAACAATGAGCAGTTCTTC. V is TRBV29-1 and J is TRBJ2-1, with TRBD2 matching 9 bases. Per germline, CDR1 SQVTM and CDR2 ANQGSEA. This CDR3 is built from 14 residues. The trim removed 4 bases at V and 5 bases at J, leaving 6 bases unmatched.

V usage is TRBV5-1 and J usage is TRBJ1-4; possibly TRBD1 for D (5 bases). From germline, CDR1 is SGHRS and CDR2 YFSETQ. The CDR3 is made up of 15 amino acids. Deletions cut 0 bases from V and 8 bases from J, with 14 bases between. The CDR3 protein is CASSLVGVASEKLFF. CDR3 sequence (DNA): TGCGCCAGCAGCTTGGTAGGGGTTGCTTCCGAAAAACTGTTTTTT.

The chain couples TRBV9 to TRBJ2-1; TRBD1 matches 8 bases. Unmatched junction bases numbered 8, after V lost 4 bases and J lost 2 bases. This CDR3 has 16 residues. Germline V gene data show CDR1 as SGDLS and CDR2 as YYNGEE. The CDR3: CASSLGQGSAYNEQFF. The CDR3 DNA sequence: TGTGCCAGCAGCCTTGGACAGGGAAGCGCCTACAATGAGCAGTTCTTC.

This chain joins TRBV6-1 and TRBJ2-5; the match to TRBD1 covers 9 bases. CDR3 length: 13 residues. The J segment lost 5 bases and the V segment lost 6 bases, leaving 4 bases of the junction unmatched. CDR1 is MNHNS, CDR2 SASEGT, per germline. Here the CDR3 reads CASRDRGIETQYF. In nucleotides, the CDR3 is TGTGCCAGCAGGGACAGGGGTATTGAGACCCAGTACTTC.

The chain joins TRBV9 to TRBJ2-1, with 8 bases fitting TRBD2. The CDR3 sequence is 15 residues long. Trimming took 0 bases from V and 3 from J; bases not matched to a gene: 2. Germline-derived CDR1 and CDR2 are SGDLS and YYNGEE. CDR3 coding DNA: TGTGCCAGCAGCGTAGCGGGAGGGGACTACAATGAGCAGTTCTTC. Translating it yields CASSVAGGDYNEQFF.

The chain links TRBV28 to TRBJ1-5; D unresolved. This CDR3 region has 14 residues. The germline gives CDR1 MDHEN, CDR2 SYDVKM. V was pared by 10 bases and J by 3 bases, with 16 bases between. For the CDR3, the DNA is TGTGCCACCTATACTAATCCGGCCAATCAGCCCCAGCATTTT. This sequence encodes CATYTNPANQPQHF.

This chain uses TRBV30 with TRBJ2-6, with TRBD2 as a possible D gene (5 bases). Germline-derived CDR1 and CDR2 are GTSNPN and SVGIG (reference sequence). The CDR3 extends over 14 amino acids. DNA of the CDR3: TGTGCAAAGGAGGTGGGCTCTGGGGCCAACGTCCTGACTTTC. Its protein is CAKEVGSGANVLTF.

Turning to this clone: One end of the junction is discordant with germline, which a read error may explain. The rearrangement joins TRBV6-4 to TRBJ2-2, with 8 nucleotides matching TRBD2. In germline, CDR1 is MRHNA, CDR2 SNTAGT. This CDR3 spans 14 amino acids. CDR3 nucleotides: TGTGCCAGCAGTGGGAATCCGGGACTAGGGGGGCTGTTTTTT. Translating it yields CASSGNPGLGGLFF.

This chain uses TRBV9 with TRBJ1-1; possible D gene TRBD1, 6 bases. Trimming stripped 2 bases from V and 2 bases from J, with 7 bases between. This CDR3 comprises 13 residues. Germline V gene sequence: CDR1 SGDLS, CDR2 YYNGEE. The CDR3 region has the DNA TGTGCCAGCAGCGTGGGGGCCAACACTGAAGCTTTCTTT. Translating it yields CASSVGANTEAFF.

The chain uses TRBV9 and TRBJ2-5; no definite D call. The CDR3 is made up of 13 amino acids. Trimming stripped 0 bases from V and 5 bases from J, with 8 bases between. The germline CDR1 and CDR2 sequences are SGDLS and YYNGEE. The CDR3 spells CASSVGLEETQYF. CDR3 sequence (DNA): TGTGCCAGCAGCGTAGGCCTAGAGGAGACCCAGTACTTC.

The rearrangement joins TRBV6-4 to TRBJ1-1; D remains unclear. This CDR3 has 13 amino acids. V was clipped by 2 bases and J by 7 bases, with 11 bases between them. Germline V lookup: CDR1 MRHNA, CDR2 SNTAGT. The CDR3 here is CASSDVEGVEAFF. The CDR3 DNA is TGTGCCAGCAGTGACGTTGAGGGAGTTGAAGCTTTCTTT.

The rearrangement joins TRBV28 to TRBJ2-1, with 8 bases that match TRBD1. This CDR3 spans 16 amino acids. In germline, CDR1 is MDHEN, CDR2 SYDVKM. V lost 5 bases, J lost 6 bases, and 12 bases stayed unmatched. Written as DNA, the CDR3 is TGTGCCAGCAGTCCCCTTGCAGGGGGCGATTTCAATGAGCAGTTCTTC. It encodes CASSPLAGGDFNEQFF.

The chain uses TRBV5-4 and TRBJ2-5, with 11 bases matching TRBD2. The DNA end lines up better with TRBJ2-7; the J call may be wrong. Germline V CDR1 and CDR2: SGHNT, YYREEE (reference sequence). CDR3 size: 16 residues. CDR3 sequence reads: CASSLGLAGPTYEQYF. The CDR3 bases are TGTGCCAGCAGCTTGGGACTAGCGGGGCCTACCTACGAGCAGTACTTC.

Here the CDR3 DNA reads TGTGCCAGCAGCCAAGATATGTCAGTTTACAATGAGCAGTTCTTC. It is translated as CASSQDMSVYNEQFF. This rearrangement joins TRBV4-2 to TRBJ2-1; no clear D gene. The CDR3 extends over 15 amino acids. The germline V gene encodes CDR1 LGHNA and CDR2 YNFKEQ. Trimming took 0 bases from V and 4 from J, leaving 10 bases between them.

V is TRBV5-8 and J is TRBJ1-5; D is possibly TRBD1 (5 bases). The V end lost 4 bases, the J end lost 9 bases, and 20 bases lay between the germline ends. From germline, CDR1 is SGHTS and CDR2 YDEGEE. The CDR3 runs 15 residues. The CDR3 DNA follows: TGTGCCAGCAGCCCCCCCCCATGGGGCTCAGGGCCCCAGCATTTT. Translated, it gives CASSPPPWGSGPQHF.

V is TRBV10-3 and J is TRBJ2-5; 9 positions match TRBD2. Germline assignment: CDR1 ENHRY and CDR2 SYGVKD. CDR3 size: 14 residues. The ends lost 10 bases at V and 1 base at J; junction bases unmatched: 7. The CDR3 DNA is TGTGCCACCGCTCTAGCGGGGCTCCAAGAGACCCAGTACTTC. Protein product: CATALAGLQETQYF.

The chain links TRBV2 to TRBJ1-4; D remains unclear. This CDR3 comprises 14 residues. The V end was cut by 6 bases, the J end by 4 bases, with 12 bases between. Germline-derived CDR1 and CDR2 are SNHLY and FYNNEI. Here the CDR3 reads CASRDLAGNEKLFF. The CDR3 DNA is TGTGCCAGCAGGGACTTAGCGGGTAATGAAAAACTGTTTTTT.